This T cell receptor beta chain was identified during a study of spatial heterogeneity in lung cancer. Study-level results: TCRs found ubiquitously expanded in tumor appeared in blood more at resection than at follow-up.

A distinct unique molecular identifier was carried by each TCR cDNA molecule. Each CDR3 protein gets one entry after TCRdb re-called the 5' RACE reads with MiXCR. This sample has some 11,000 distinct CDR3 sequences; roughly an eighth occur once, and the top ten carry 2.4%. Germline V gene sequence: CDR1 SGHTA, CDR2 FQGTGA. V lost 8 bases to trimming and J lost 1 base, with 18 bases between them. There are 15 residues in the CDR3. This clonotype was observed many times. Its specificity is not known. Time point reported: sample taken at primary tumor resection. Extraction of whole RNA from tumor, nontumor lung or frozen PBMC preceded unsorted sequencing.

The sequences come from PBMCs, collected at surgery. The receptor's source is a female donor with early-stage non-small cell lung cancer. V gene TRBV7-3 combines with J gene TRBJ2-7, with D perhaps given as TRBD1 or TRBD2 (5 bases each). CDR3 DNA: TGTGCCAGCTCATATACCGGGACCGGATCCTACGAGCAGTACTTC. Protein product: CASSYTGTGSYEQYF.